This T cell receptor beta chain emerged from a study of T cells in Graves' hyperthyroidism and ophthalmopathy. What was amplified from RNA transcripts were TCR beta CDR3 regions. The study used the HTBI primer set for a first-round RT-PCR of the TCR CDR3. TCRdb analysed the multiplex PCR reads with MiXCR anew, one entry per CDR3 protein. The data contain more than 350,000 distinct CDR3 sequences, around 15% of them singletons. Orbital computed tomography, thyroid ultrasound, serum thyroxine and TRAb, and clinical symptoms together informed the diagnoses. Comments on this clonotype: The antigen is unknown.

The V end lost 6 bases, the J end lost 2 bases, and 29 bases lay between the germline ends. The CDR3 is 19 residues long. Per germline, CDR1 MNHEY and CDR2 SMNVEV (reference sequence). Broader study findings: Ophthalmopathy, as predicted by the model, came a median 6.5 months after the prediction.

This chain joins TRBV27 and TRBJ2-7; D remains unclear. What was sequenced was blood. The sequence came from a woman aged 55-70 years with Graves' ophthalmopathy. The CDR3 loop reads CASRTYSQVGYTPTYEQYF. The DNA for the CDR3 is TGTGCCAGCAGAACTTATTCCCAGGTCGGGTATACTCCTACCTACGAGCAGTACTTC.